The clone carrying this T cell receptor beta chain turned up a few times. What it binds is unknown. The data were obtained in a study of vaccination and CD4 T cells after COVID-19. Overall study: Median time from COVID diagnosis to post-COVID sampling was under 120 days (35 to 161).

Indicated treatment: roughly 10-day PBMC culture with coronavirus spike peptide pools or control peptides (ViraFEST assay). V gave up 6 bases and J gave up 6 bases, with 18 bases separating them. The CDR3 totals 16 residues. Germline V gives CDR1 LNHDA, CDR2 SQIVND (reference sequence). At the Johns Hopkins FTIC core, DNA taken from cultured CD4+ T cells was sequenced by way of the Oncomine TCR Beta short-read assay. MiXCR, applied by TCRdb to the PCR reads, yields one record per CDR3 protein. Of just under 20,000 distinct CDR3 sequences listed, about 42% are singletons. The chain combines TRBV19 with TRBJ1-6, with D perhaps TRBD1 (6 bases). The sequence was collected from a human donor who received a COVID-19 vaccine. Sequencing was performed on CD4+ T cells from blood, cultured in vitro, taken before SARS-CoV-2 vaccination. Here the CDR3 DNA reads TGTGCCAGTAGAAGGCCCGTGGACAGTACTAATTCACCCCTCCACTTT. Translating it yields CASRRPVDSTNSPLHF.